This T cell receptor beta chain was recorded in a study of cytomegalovirus exposure and HLA in healthy donors. General study points: One variant, a missense change in DCLRE1C, was linked in a later analysis to TCR beta V- and J-gene trimming. Most of the TCR beta V segments (in an earlier analysis) were productive either about 87% or about 30% of the time. The study designated 150 or so TCR beta chains cytomegalovirus-associated.

The PCR had 60 Vbeta and 13 Jbeta primers. Data came from immunoSEQ multiplex PCR; TCRdb stores just in-frame clones and leaves some out. The sample yields 100,000 to 150,000 clones, less than 85% seen once. About this clone: Its antigen is unidentified.

This TCR was sampled from a male donor in good health and CMV-seronegative. The sample taken for sequencing was PBMCs.

The CDR3 bases are TGTGCCAGCAGTGACGGGCTAGCGGGATTATTAGAGCAGTTCTTC. Amino acids: CASSDGLAGLLEQFF. The chain couples TRBV6-4 to TRBJ2-1, with 9 positions matching TRBD2. The CDR3 extends over 15 amino acids. V was pared by 2 bases and J by 10 bases, with 9 bases of the junction left unmatched. The germline V gene has CDR1 MRHNA and CDR2 SNTAGT.